The rows below give T cell receptor beta chains drawn from one sample of a study of blood T cell repertoires in COVID-19. Sequenced by immunoSEQ multiplex PCR; TCRdb stores in-frame clones only, minus some. The table has roughly 670,000 clones, 85% to 90% seen once. The sample was peripheral blood. The receptors stem from a young woman with acute or convalescent COVID-19. The CDR3 runs from the conserved cysteine through the conserved F or W. D genes are given only for firm matches. A row's size may be missing; if present it is once, few, many or a size class.

J: TRBJ2-7; D: TRBD1; size: few; V: TRBV7-3; CDR3: CASGQGQGVPQYF; DNA: TGTGCCAGCGGTCAGGGACAGGGGGTCCCTCAGTACTTC
J: TRBJ2-1; D: -; size: -; V: TRBV5-5; CDR3: CASGPSDTSYNEQFF; DNA: TGTGCCAGCGGTCCAAGTGACACCAGTTACAATGAGCAGTTCTTC
J: TRBJ2-2; D: -; size: -; V: TRBV4-3; CDR3: CASGRFGHNTGELFF; DNA: TGCGCCAGCGGTAGATTCGGACATAACACCGGGGAGCTGTTTTTT
J: TRBJ1-3; D: -; size: -; V: TRBV5-1; CDR3: CASSPGRGNTIYF; DNA: TGCGCCAGCAGCCCCGGGAGGGGAAACACCATATATTTT
J: TRBJ1-2; D: -; size: -; V: TRBV2; CDR3: CASSLQGNGYTF; DNA: TGTGCCAGCAGCCTACAGGGTAATGGCTACACCTTC
J: TRBJ2-7; D: -; size: -; V: TRBV13; CDR3: CASSRPGVEQYF; DNA: TGTGCCAGCAGCCGACCGGGAGTCGAGCAGTACTTC
J: TRBJ1-5; D: TRBD1; size: -; V: TRBV2; CDR3: CASSEAGQGNQPQHF; DNA: TGTGCCAGCAGTGAAGCAGGACAGGGAAATCAGCCCCAGCATTTT
J: TRBJ1-2; D: -; size: -; V: TRBV29-1; CDR3: CSSPAMDTYGYTF; DNA: TGCAGCTCACCGGCCATGGACACCTATGGCTACACCTTC
J: TRBJ1-1; D: TRBD1; size: -; V: TRBV30; CDR3: CAWTEGQGETEAFF; DNA: TGTGCCTGGACTGAAGGACAGGGAGAGACTGAAGCTTTCTTT
J: TRBJ2-5; D: TRBD2; size: -; V: TRBV4-1; CDR3: CASSQLPSGETQYF; DNA: TGCGCCAGCAGCCAATTGCCTAGCGGGGAGACCCAGTACTTC
J: TRBJ2-7; D: -; size: -; V: TRBV2; CDR3: CASSETGIEQYF; DNA: TGTGCCAGCAGTGAAACAGGGATCGAGCAGTACTTC
J: TRBJ2-5; D: -; size: -; V: TRBV6-1; CDR3: CASSELLETQYF; DNA: TGTGCCAGCAGTGAACTTCTGGAGACCCAGTACTTC
J: TRBJ2-2; D: TRBD1; size: -; V: TRBV5-1; CDR3: CASSFSGQGNTGELFF; DNA: TGCGCCAGCAGCTTTTCCGGACAGGGGAACACCGGGGAGCTGTTTTTT
J: TRBJ2-5; D: -; size: once; V: TRBV4-1; CDR3: CASSQGAVETQYF; DNA: TGCGCCAGCAGCCAGGGGGCCGTGGAGACCCAGTACTTC
J: TRBJ2-3; D: TRBD1; size: -; V: TRBV15; CDR3: CATSRETGGLDTQYF; DNA: TGTGCCACCAGCAGAGAGACAGGGGGCTTAGATACGCAGTATTTT
J: TRBJ2-5; D: TRBD2; size: -; V: TRBV5-4; CDR3: CASSFERGGQETQYF; DNA: TGTGCCAGCAGCTTCGAACGGGGGGGGCAAGAGACCCAGTACTTC
J: TRBJ1-6; D: -; size: -; V: TRBV5-1; CDR3: CASSLDAGAGSPLHF; DNA: TGCGCCAGCAGCTTGGATGCGGGAGCAGGTTCACCCCTCCACTTT
J: TRBJ2-7; D: -; size: -; V: TRBV12-2; CDR3: CASRLEQGISYEQYF; DNA: TGTGCAAGTCGCTTAGAACAGGGGATCTCCTACGAGCAGTACTTC
J: TRBJ2-5; D: -; size: -; V: TRBV11-3; CDR3: CASSERTGYQETQYF; DNA: TGTGCCAGCAGCGAAAGGACGGGGTACCAAGAGACCCAGTACTTC
J: TRBJ1-6; D: -; size: few; V: TRBV4-3; CDR3: CASSQDLSSWSYNSPLHF; DNA: TGCGCCAGCAGCCAAGATCTTTCCTCGTGGAGCTATAATTCACCCCTCCACTTT
J: TRBJ1-2; D: -; size: -; V: TRBV6-2/TRBV6-3; CDR3: CASSYLTHADGYTF; DNA: TGTGCCAGCAGTTACTTAACACACGCAGATGGCTACACCTTC
J: TRBJ2-7; D: TRBD2; size: -; V: TRBV6-5; CDR3: CASSYGLAGAYEQYF; DNA: TGTGCCAGCAGTTACGGACTAGCGGGAGCTTACGAGCAGTACTTC
J: TRBJ1-1; D: -; size: -; V: TRBV7-9; CDR3: CASSRGGRGGTEAFF; DNA: TGTGCCAGCAGCCGAGGTGGGCGGGGAGGCACTGAAGCTTTCTTT
J: TRBJ1-1; D: -; size: -; V: TRBV30; CDR3: CAWSRRQNTEAFF; DNA: TGTGCCTGGAGTCGTAGACAGAACACTGAAGCTTTCTTT
J: TRBJ2-7; D: -; size: -; V: TRBV7-9; CDR3: CASSLVLGEQYF; DNA: TGTGCCAGCAGCTTAGTACTCGGCGAGCAGTACTTC
J: TRBJ1-5; D: -; size: once; V: TRBV30; CDR3: CAWSPEQGYQPQHF; DNA: TGTGCCTGGAGTCCCGAACAGGGATATCAGCCCCAGCATTTT
J: TRBJ2-1; D: -; size: -; V: TRBV20-1; CDR3: CSARDIFEQFF; DNA: TGCAGTGCAAGGGACATTTTTGAGCAGTTCTTC
J: TRBJ2-7; D: -; size: -; V: TRBV19; CDR3: CASTNPGGEPYEQYF; DNA: TGTGCCAGTACCAATCCAGGAGGGGAACCCTACGAGCAGTACTTC
J: TRBJ1-5; D: TRBD1; size: -; V: TRBV4-2; CDR3: CASSQGGQGEDQPQHF; DNA: TGTGCCAGCAGCCAAGGGGGACAGGGGGAGGATCAGCCCCAGCATTTT
J: TRBJ1-2; D: TRBD1; size: -; V: TRBV7-8; CDR3: CASSSPGQGANYGYTF; DNA: TGTGCCAGCAGCTCCCCGGGACAGGGGGCCAACTATGGCTACACCTTC
J: TRBJ1-5; D: TRBD1; size: -; V: TRBV19; CDR3: CASSKIDKTGTWKPQHF; DNA: TGTGCCAGTAGTAAAATAGATAAGACAGGGACCTGGAAGCCCCAGCATTTT
J: TRBJ1-1; D: -; size: -; V: TRBV7-9; CDR3: CASSLQGFGNTEAFF; DNA: TGTGCCAGCAGCTTACAGGGATTCGGGAACACTGAAGCTTTCTTT
J: TRBJ1-2; D: -; size: -; V: TRBV7-9; CDR3: CASSHDPGYGYTF; DNA: TGTGCCAGCAGCCACGACCCAGGGTATGGCTACACCTTC
J: TRBJ2-3; D: TRBD1; size: -; V: TRBV6-4; CDR3: CASSGTGSTDTQYF; DNA: TGTGCCAGCAGTGGGACAGGGTCTACAGATACGCAGTATTTT
J: TRBJ1-1; D: TRBD1; size: -; V: TRBV5-1; CDR3: CASKTGGLTEAFF; DNA: TGTGCCAGCAAGACAGGGGGCCTCACTGAAGCTTTCTTT
J: TRBJ1-3; D: TRBD1; size: -; V: TRBV7-2; CDR3: CASSLVGQGLYGNTIYF; DNA: TGTGCCAGCAGCTTAGTAGGACAGGGGTTATATGGAAACACCATATATTTT
J: TRBJ2-7; D: -; size: -; V: TRBV7-9; CDR3: CASSQQGPTYEQYF; DNA: TGTGCCAGCAGCCAGCAGGGCCCTACCTACGAGCAGTACTTC
J: TRBJ2-5; D: TRBD1; size: -; V: TRBV28; CDR3: CASSTSGTGWVGETQYF; DNA: TGTGCCAGCAGTACTTCCGGGACAGGGTGGGTAGGGGAGACCCAGTACTTC
J: TRBJ1-4; D: -; size: -; V: TRBV6-5; CDR3: CASSPTLQGNEKLFF; DNA: TGTGCCAGCAGTCCGACGTTACAGGGAAATGAAAAACTGTTTTTT
J: TRBJ1-2; D: TRBD1; size: -; V: TRBV2; CDR3: CASGKDRGYGYTF; DNA: TGTGCCAGCGGCAAAGACAGGGGTTATGGCTACACCTTC
J: TRBJ1-5; D: TRBD1; size: once; V: TRBV6-5; CDR3: CAPDRVGQPQHF; DNA: TGTGCCCCCGACAGGGTTGGGCAGCCCCAGCATTTT
J: TRBJ2-7; D: TRBD1; size: -; V: TRBV6-5; CDR3: CASSYSWDREYEQYF; DNA: TGTGCCAGCAGTTACTCGTGGGACAGGGAGTACGAGCAGTACTTC
J: TRBJ2-6; D: -; size: -; V: TRBV6-5; CDR3: CASRTSRGANVLTF; DNA: TGTGCCAGCAGGACTTCTCGGGGGGCCAACGTCCTGACTTTC
J: TRBJ1-1; D: -; size: -; V: TRBV27; CDR3: CASRPPAGGVSGTEAFF; DNA: TGTGCCAGCAGACCCCCGGCGGGGGGGGTATCGGGCACTGAAGCTTTCTTT
J: TRBJ2-2; D: TRBD1; size: -; V: TRBV10-3; CDR3: CAISDSATGGSTGELFF; DNA: TGTGCCATCAGTGATTCTGCGACAGGGGGTAGCACCGGGGAGCTGTTTTTT
J: TRBJ2-3; D: TRBD1; size: -; V: TRBV27; CDR3: CASSLSRGAGGTDTQYF; DNA: TGTGCCAGCAGTTTATCGAGAGGGGCAGGGGGTACAGATACGCAGTATTTT
J: TRBJ1-2; D: -; size: few; V: TRBV5-1; CDR3: CASSLDRVLDYGYTF; DNA: TGCGCCAGCAGCTTGGACAGGGTCTTGGACTATGGCTACACCTTC
J: TRBJ1-1; D: -; size: -; V: TRBV6-4; CDR3: CASSEGRERSEAFF; DNA: TGTGCCAGCAGTGAAGGCAGGGAAAGATCTGAAGCTTTCTTT
J: TRBJ2-7; D: -; size: -; V: TRBV4-1; CDR3: CASSQDWGQRGEQYF; DNA: TGCGCCAGCAGCCAAGATTGGGGGCAGAGGGGCGAGCAGTACTTC
J: TRBJ2-1; D: -; size: -; V: TRBV19; CDR3: CASKISVYIYEQFF; DNA: TGTGCCAGTAAAATTAGCGTATATATCTATGAGCAGTTCTTC
J: TRBJ2-7; D: TRBD1; size: -; V: TRBV9; CDR3: CASSARDRGAYEQYF; DNA: TGTGCCAGCAGCGCCCGGGACAGGGGGGCCTACGAGCAGTACTTC
J: TRBJ1-2; D: TRBD1; size: -; V: TRBV29-1; CDR3: CSVEDHTGGYNYGYTF; DNA: TGCAGCGTTGAAGATCATACAGGGGGTTACAACTATGGCTACACCTTC
J: TRBJ1-1; D: -; size: -; V: TRBV2; CDR3: CASRYRVLNTEAFF; DNA: TGTGCCAGCAGATACCGCGTCCTGAACACTGAAGCTTTCTTT
J: TRBJ1-1; D: -; size: -; V: TRBV12-3/TRBV12-4; CDR3: CASVLSQGTEAFF; DNA: TGTGCCAGTGTATTAAGCCAGGGCACTGAAGCTTTCTTT
J: TRBJ2-7; D: -; size: -; V: TRBV7-2; CDR3: CASSLARGRGFSYEQYF; DNA: TGTGCCAGCAGCTTAGCGCGGGGTCGGGGTTTCTCCTACGAGCAGTACTTC